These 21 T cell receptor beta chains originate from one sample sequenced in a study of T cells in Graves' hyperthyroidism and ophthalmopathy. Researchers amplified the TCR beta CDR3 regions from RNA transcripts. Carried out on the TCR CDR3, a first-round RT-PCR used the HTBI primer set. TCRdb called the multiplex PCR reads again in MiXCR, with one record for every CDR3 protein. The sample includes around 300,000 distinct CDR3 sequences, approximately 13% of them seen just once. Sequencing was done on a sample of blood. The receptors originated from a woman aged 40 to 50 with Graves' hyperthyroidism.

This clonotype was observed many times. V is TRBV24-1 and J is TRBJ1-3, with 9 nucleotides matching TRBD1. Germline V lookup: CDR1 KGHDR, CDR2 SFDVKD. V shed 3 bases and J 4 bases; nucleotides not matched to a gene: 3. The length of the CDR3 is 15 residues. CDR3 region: CATSDAGQGGNTIYF. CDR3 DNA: TGTGCCACCAGTGATGCGGGACAGGGCGGAAACACCATATATTTT.

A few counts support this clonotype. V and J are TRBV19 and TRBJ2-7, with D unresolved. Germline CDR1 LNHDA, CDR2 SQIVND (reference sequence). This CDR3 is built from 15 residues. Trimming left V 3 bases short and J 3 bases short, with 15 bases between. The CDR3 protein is CASSMVWDVIYEQYF. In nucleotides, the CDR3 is TGTGCCAGTAGTATGGTGTGGGATGTTATCTACGAGCAGTACTTC.

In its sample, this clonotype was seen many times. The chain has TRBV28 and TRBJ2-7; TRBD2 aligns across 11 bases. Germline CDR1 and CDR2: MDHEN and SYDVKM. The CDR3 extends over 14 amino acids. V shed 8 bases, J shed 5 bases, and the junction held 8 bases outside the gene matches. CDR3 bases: TGTGCCAGCGTAACTAGCGGGAGTTCCCACGAGCAGTACTTC. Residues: CASVTSGSSHEQYF. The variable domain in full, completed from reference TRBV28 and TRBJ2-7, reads DVKVTQSSRYLVKRTGEKVFLECVQDMDHENMFWYRQDPGLGLRLIYFSYDVKMKEKGDIPEGYSVSREKKERFSLILESASTNQTSMYLCASVTSGSSHEQYFGPGTRLTVT.

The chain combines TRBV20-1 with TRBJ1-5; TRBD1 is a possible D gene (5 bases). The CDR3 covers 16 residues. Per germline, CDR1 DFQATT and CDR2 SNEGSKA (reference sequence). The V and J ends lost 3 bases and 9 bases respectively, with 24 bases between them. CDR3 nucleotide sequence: TGCAGTGCTAGGAACGGCGGGACGGGGCTTCGGTTGCCCCAGCATTTT. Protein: CSARNGGTGLRLPQHF.

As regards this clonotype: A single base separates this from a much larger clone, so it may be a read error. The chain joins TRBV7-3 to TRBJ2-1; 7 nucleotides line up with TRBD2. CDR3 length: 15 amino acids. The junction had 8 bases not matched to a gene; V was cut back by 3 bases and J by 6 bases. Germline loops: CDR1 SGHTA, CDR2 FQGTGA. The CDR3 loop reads CASSLKAGASNEQFF. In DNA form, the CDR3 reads TGTGCCAGCAGCTTGAAGGCGGGAGCGAGCAATGAGCAGTTCTTC. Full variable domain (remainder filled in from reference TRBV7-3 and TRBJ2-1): GAGVSQTPSNKVTEKGKYVELRCDPISGHTALYWYRQSLGQGPEFLIYFQGTGAADDSGLPNDRFFAVRPEGSVSTLKIQRTERGDSAVYLCASSLKAGASNEQFFGPGTRLTVL.

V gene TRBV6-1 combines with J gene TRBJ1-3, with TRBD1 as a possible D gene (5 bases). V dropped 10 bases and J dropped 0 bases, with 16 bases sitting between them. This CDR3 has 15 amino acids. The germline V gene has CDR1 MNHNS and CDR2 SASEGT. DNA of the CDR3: TGTGCCATACGGGCCGGGGGAGGCTCTGGAAACACCATATATTTT. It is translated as CAIRAGGGSGNTIYF.

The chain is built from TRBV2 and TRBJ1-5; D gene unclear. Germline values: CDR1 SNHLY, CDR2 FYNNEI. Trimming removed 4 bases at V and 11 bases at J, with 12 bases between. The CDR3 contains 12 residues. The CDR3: CASSGGVEAQHF. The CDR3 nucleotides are TGTGCCAGCAGTGGTGGAGTAGAGGCCCAGCATTTT.

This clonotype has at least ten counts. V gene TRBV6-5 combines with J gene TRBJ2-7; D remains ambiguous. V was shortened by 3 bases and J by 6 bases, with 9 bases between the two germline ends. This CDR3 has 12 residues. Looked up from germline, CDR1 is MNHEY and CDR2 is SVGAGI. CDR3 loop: CASSYGWIEQYF. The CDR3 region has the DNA TGTGCCAGCAGTTATGGGTGGATCGAGCAGTACTTC.

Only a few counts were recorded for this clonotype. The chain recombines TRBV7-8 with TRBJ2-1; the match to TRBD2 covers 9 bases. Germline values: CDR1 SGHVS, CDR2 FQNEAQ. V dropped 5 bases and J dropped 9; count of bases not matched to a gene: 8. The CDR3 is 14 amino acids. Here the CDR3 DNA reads TGTGCCAGCAGCCCAAACGGAGCGGGAGGTGAGCAGTTCTTC. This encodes CASSPNGAGGEQFF.

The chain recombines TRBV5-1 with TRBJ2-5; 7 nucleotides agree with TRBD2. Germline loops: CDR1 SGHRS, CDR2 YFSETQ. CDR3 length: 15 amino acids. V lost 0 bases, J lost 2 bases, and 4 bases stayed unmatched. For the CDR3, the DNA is TGCGCCAGCAGCTTGGAGAGACTAGCACAAGAGACCCAGTACTTC. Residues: CASSLERLAQETQYF.

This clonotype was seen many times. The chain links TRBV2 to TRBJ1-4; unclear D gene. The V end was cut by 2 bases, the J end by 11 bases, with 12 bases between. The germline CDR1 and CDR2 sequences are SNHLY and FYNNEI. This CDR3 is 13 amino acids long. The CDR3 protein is CASSERPLQKLFF. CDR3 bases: TGTGCCAGCAGTGAACGGCCCCTCCAGAAACTGTTTTTT.

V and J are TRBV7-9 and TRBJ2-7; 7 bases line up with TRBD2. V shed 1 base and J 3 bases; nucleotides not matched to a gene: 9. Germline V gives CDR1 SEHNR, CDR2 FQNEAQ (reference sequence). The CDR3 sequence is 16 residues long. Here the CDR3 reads CASSLVTGGSNYEQYF. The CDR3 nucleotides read TGTGCCAGCAGCTTAGTTACGGGAGGCTCGAACTACGAGCAGTACTTC.

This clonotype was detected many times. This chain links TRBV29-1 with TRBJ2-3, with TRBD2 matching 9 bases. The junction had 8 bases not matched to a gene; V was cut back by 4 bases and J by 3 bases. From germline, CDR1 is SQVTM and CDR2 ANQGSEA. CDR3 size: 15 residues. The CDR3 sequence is CSVAGREGPTDTQYF. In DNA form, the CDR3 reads TGCAGCGTTGCAGGGCGGGAGGGCCCAACAGATACGCAGTATTTT.

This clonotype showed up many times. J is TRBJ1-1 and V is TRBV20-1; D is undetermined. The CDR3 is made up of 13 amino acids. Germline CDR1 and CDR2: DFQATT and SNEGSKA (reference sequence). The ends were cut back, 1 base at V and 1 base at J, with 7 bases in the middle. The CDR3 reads CSARAEQNTEAFF. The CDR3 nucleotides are TGCAGTGCTAGAGCGGAGCAGAACACTGAAGCTTTCTTT.

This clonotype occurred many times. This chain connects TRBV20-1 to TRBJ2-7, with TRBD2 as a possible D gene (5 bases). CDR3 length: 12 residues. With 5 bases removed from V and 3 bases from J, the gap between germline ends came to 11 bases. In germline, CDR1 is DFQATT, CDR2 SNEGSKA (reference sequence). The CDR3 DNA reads TGCAGTGCTCGTAAAAGCGGCTACGAGCAGTACTTC. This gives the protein CSARKSGYEQYF.

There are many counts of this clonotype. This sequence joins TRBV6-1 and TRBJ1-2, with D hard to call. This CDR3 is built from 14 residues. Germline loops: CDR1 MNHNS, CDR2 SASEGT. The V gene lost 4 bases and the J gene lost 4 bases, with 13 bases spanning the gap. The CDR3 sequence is CASSGRTGSYGYTF. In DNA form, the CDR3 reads TGTGCCAGCAGTGGACGTACCGGGAGCTATGGCTACACCTTC.

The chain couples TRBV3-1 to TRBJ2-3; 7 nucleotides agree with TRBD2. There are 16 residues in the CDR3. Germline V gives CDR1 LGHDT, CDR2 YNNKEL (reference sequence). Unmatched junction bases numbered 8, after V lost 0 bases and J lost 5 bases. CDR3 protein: CASSQESGRAKDTQYF. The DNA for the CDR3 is TGTGCCAGCAGCCAAGAATCAGGGAGGGCCAAAGATACGCAGTATTTT.

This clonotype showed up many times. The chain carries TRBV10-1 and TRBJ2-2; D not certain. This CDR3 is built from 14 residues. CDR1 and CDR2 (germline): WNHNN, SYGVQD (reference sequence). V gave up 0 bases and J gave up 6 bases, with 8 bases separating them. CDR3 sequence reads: CASSESRASGELFF. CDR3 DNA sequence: TGCGCCAGCAGTGAGTCTCGGGCATCCGGGGAGCTGTTTTTT.

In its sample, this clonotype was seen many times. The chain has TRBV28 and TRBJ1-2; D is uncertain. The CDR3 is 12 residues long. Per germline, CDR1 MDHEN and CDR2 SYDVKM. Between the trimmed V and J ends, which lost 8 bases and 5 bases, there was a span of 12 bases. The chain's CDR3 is CASRSQRYGYTF. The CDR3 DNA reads TGTGCCAGCCGGTCTCAACGTTATGGCTACACCTTC.

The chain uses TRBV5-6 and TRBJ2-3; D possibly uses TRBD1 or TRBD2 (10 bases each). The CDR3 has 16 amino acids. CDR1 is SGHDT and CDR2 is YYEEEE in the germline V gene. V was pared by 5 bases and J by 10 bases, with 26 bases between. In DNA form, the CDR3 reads TGTGCCAGCAGTACATCGGGACAGGGGAGCGGGAGGGCGCAGTATTTT. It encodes CASSTSGQGSGRAQYF.

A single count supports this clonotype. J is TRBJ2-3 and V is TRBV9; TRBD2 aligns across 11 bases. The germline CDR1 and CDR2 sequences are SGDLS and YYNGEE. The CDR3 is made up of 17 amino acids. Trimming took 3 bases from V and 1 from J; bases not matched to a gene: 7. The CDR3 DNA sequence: TGTGCCAGCAGCGCGGGGACTAGCGGAGGTGGCACAGATACGCAGTATTTT. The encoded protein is CASSAGTSGGGTDTQYF.